This TCR beta chain came from a study of T cell responses to AZD1222 COVID-19 vaccine. Data came from immunoSEQ multiplex PCR; TCRdb stores just in-frame clones and leaves some out. In the table there are around 130,000 clones, 87% of which are singletons. Points from the study as a whole: Receipt of two AZD1222 doses was followed by a rise in Spike-specific TCR breadth and depth. Scientists sampled the repertoires only once the peak T cell response had passed.

This clone was picked up one time. Its matching antigen is unknown. V lost 2 bases, J lost 1 base, and 9 bases lay in between. Germline CDR1 is LGHDT and CDR2 is YNNKEL (reference sequence). This CDR3 has 16 residues. Sequenced material: peripheral blood, taken on day 0 of AZD1222 vaccination. The chain is built from TRBV3-1 (or the pseudogene TRBV3-2) and TRBJ2-6, with TRBD2 as a possible D gene (6 bases). The source is an adult in good health. The CDR3 DNA reads as TGTGCCAGCAGCCAAACCGGACTATCTGGGGCCAACGTCCTGACTTTC. Amino acids: CASSQTGLSGANVLTF.